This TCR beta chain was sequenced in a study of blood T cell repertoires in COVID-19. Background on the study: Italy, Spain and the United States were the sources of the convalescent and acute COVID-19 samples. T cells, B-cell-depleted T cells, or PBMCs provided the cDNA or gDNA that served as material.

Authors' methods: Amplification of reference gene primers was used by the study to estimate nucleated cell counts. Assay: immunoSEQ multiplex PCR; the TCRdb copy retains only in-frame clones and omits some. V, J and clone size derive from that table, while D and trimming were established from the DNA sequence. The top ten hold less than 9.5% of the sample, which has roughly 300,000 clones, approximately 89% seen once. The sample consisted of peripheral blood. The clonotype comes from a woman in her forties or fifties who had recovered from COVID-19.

CDR3: CASSSRSYTEAFF. In DNA form, the CDR3 reads TGTGCCAGCAGTTCTCGCAGTTACACTGAAGCTTTCTTT. The gene calls are TRBV6-5 and TRBJ1-1, with D uncertain. Per germline, CDR1 MNHEY and CDR2 SVGAGI. The CDR3 consists of 13 residues. With 4 bases removed from V and 3 bases from J, the gap between germline ends came to 9 bases.